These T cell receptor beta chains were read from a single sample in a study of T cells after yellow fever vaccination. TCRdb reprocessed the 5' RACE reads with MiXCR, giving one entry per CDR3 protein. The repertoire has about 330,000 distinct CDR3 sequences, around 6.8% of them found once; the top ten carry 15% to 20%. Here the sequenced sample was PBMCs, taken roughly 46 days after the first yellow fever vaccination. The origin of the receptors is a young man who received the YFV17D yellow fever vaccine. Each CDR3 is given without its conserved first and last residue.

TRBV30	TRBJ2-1	AWSVPGENEQF
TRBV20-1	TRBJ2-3	SARGSGPSTDTQY
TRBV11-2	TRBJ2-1	ASSLGANQNYNEQF
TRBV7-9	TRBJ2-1	ASSPLSFRGEQF
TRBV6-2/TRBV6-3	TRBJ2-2	ASSYPAAGELF
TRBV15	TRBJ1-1	ATSRTHTENTEAF
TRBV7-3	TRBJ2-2	ASSLSAGMLTGELF
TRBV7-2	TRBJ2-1	ASTPLPQRWNEQF
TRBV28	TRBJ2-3	ASSLIRDGGTDTQY
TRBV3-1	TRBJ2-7	ASSQRDGLYKQY
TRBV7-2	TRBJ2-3	ASSPNAGTDTQY
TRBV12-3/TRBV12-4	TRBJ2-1	ASSAGYNEQF
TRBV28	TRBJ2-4	ASREAKNIQY
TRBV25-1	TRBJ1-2	ATHRDRLR
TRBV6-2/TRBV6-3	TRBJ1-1	ASMGRGIGTEAF
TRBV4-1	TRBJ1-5	ASSQIGSLNQPQH
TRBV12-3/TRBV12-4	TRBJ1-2	ASSFPLGGYT
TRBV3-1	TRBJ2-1	ASSHRGSGYEQF
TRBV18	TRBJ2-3	ASSPSKGDTDTQY
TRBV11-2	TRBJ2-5	ASSSVPTGWGLETQY
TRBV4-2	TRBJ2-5	ASSQEGAGETQY
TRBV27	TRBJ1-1	ASSPGSTEDF
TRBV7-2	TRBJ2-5	ASRGPSGETQY
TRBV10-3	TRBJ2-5	AISDATRRAETQY
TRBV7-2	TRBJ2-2	ASSSGQGNTGELF
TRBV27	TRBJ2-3	ASSLFTSGRADTQY
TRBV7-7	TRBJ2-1	ASSLNLGDEQF
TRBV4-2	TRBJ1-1	ASSPLGGPVEAF
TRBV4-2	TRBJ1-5	ASSQVRGGNQPQH
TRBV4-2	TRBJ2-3	ASSQGGRGAGTDTQY
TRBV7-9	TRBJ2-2	ASREDRAGELF
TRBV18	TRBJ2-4	ASSPPGPQVAKNIQY
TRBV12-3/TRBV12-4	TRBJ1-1	ASTLRARNTEAF
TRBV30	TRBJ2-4	AWSLGSAAKNIQY
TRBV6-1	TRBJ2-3	ASNPGHLRGTQY
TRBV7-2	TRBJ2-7	ASSSRDRGYEQY
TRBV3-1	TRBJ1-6	ASSLQGSPLH